These 3 T cell receptor beta chains were sequenced from one sample in a study of metastatic and nonmetastatic thyroid tumors. TCRdb ran MiXCR on the PCR reads. The sample has about 50,000 clones, approximately 22% seen once. All patients were untreated before thyroid surgery. The specimen sequenced was blood. These receptors were obtained from a female donor with papillary thyroid cancer or a benign thyroid nodule (not recorded which). Some clones in this sample may be carry-over from other donors' samples.

The rearrangement uses TRBV30 and TRBJ1-2, with 8 positions matching TRBD1. This CDR3 region has 15 residues. CDR1 is GTSNPN and CDR2 is SVGIG in the germline V gene (reference sequence). The V and J ends lost 3 bases and 2 bases, in that order; junction bases with no gene match: 8. DNA for the CDR3: TGTGCCTGGAGGTCAGGACAGGGCATGAACTATGGCTACACCTTC. Protein product: CAWRSGQGMNYGYTF.

Many counts were recorded for this clone. This chain connects TRBV28 to TRBJ1-2, with 11 bases that match TRBD1. V gave up 5 bases and J gave up 6 bases; unmatched junction bases: 8. In germline, CDR1 is MDHEN, CDR2 SYDVKM. There are 15 residues in the CDR3. CDR3 nucleotides: TGTGCCAGCAGTCCGGACAGGGGGCGGGTGAATGGCTACACCTTC. Amino acids: CASSPDRGRVNGYTF.

This clone has ten or more counts. J is TRBJ1-6 and V is TRBV7-9, with D possibly TRBD1 on 5 matching bases. Germline V gene lookup returns CDR1 SEHNR and CDR2 FQNEAQ (reference sequence). The CDR3 runs to 13 residues. Trimming shortened V by 8 bases and J by 12 bases, and 17 bases separated the two germline ends. This CDR3 reads CASGGLGDIPLHF. The CDR3 bases are TGTGCCAGCGGGGGTCTGGGGGATATACCCCTCCACTTT.